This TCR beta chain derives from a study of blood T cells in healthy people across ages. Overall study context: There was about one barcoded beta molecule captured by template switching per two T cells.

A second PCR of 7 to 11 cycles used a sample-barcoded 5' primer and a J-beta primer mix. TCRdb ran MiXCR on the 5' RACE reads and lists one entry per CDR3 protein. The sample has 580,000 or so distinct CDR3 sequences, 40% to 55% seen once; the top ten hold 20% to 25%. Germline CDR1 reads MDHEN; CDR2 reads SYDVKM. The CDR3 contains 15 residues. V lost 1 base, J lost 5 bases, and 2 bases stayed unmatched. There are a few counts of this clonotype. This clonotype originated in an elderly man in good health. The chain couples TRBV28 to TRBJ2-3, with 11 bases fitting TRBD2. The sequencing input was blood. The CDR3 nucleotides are TGTGCCAGCAGTTTATTGACTAGCGGGAAAGATACGCAGTATTTT. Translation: CASSLLTSGKDTQYF.